Reported below is one T cell receptor (beta chain). What it binds is not known. V was clipped by 8 bases and J by 6 bases, with 14 bases between them. This CDR3 spans 13 amino acids. CDR1 is SNHLY, CDR2 FYNNEI, per germline. This entry is derived from a study of T cell responses to AZD1222 COVID-19 vaccine. The assay was immunoSEQ multiplex PCR, and TCRdb's table has in-frame clones only and misses some. The table records roughly 120,000 clones, approximately 90% of them present only once. Notes on the study in general: Clonal diversity may have been underestimated, and the donors were mostly white British, with more females than males. Seropositivity was recorded at baseline in only 5 or 6 AZD1222 recipients. Without day 14 samples, only post-peak T cell repertoires were studied. Spike regions recognized by vaccine-associated CD4 TCRs spanned the protein, led by 160-218 and 743-854.

V gene TRBV2 combines with J gene TRBJ1-5, with unresolved D. Sequencing was performed on peripheral blood, taken 28 days after the second AZD1222 dose. The TCR sequence derives from an adult who received the AZD1222 COVID-19 vaccine. The CDR3 protein is CASHGVTGQPQHF. CDR3 in DNA: TGTGCCAGCCACGGGGTGACGGGTCAGCCCCAGCATTTT.